Included here is one T cell receptor beta chain sequence, with context. This record belongs to a study of blood T cell repertoires in COVID-19. At the level of the study: Specimens from acute and convalescent COVID-19 originated in the United States, Italy and Spain. Sources were T cells, B-cell-depleted T cells, or PBMCs; the material itself was cDNA or gDNA.

The junction had 1 base not matched to a gene; V was cut back by 2 bases and J by 2 bases. This CDR3 has 14 amino acids. The germline V gene encodes CDR1 MNHEY and CDR2 SVGAGI. Cohorts were assigned according to the clinical history that participants reported. Original processing notes: Reference gene primers were amplified, and this amplification served to estimate nucleated cell counts. Sequenced by immunoSEQ multiplex PCR; TCRdb stores in-frame clones only, minus some. V and J calls and clone size are those listed in that table; D and trimming were worked out from the DNA. The repertoire has roughly 200,000 clones, 87% of them found once; the top ten carry 10%.

Sample: PBMCs or T cells enriched from blood (not recorded which). The chain is built from TRBV6-5 and TRBJ2-7; the match to TRBD1 covers 9 bases. The sequence was collected from a man younger than 35 with acute COVID-19. The CDR3 loop reads CASSYGDRAYEQYF. CDR3 bases: TGTGCCAGCAGTTACGGGGACAGGGCCTACGAGCAGTACTTC.